This T cell receptor beta chain originates from a study of T cell responses to AZD1222 COVID-19 vaccine. V lost 2 bases and J 2 bases, leaving 13 bases between the germline ends. There are 16 residues in the CDR3. Germline CDR1 reads ENHRY; CDR2 reads SYGVKD. Measured with immunoSEQ multiplex PCR; TCRdb has only the in-frame clones, and not every one. The sample shows about 110,000 clones, 89% of them seen only once. Sample: peripheral blood, taken on day 0 of MenACWY control vaccination. This chain joins TRBV10-3 and TRBJ2-1, with D possibly TRBD1 on 7 matching bases. The receptor comes from an adult in good health. The CDR3 here is CAISEGGQGAYNEQFF. The DNA of the CDR3 is TGTGCCATCAGTGAGGGGGGGCAGGGGGCCTACAATGAGCAGTTCTTC.